This note documents a single TCR beta chain sequence. Its antigen is not identified. The PCR contained 60 Vbeta and 13 Jbeta primers. The protocol was immunoSEQ multiplex PCR, while the TCRdb copy is restricted to in-frame clones and leaves out a portion. The sample records 130,000 or so clones, about four fifths being singletons. This sample is drawn from a study of cytomegalovirus exposure and HLA in healthy donors. Study-wide findings and caveats: In a later analysis, a missense DCLRE1C variant was linked to TCR beta V- and J-gene trimming. Listed as cytomegalovirus-associated were about 160 TCR beta chains.

Trimming took 4 bases from V and 0 from J, leaving 8 bases between them. Germline assignment: CDR1 SGDLS and CDR2 YYNGEE. The CDR3 is made up of 14 amino acids. This receptor was taken from a man aged 30 to 45 in good health and CMV-seronegative. The material sequenced was PBMCs. The rearrangement links TRBV9 to TRBJ1-3; D unclear. The CDR3 sequence is CASSYRHSGNTIYF. CDR3 coding DNA: TGTGCCAGCAGCTACAGACACTCTGGAAACACCATATATTTT.